A single TCR beta chain is shown here with its context. Unique molecular identifiers featured in how the TCRbeta library was prepared. TCRdb re-called the PCR reads with MiXCR, one entry per CDR3 protein. The table includes hundreds of thousands of distinct CDR3 sequences, around 11% detected once. This record belongs to a study of T-cell reconstitution after alpha-beta-depleted transplantation in children. V was shortened by 6 bases and J by 4 bases, with 9 bases between the two germline ends. The length of the CDR3 is 12 residues. Germline V lookup: CDR1 KGHSH, CDR2 LQKENI. The gene calls are TRBV18 and TRBJ2-5; D possibly corresponds to TRBD1 (5 bases). This clonotype was obtained from a human donor who donated a stem cell graft to a child with acute lymphoblastic leukemia. The sample here was PBMCs from the stem cell graft donor, taken from the stem cell graft. CDR3 in DNA: TGTGCCAGCTCGGTTCAGGGAGAGACCCAGTACTTC. As protein: CASSVQGETQYF.